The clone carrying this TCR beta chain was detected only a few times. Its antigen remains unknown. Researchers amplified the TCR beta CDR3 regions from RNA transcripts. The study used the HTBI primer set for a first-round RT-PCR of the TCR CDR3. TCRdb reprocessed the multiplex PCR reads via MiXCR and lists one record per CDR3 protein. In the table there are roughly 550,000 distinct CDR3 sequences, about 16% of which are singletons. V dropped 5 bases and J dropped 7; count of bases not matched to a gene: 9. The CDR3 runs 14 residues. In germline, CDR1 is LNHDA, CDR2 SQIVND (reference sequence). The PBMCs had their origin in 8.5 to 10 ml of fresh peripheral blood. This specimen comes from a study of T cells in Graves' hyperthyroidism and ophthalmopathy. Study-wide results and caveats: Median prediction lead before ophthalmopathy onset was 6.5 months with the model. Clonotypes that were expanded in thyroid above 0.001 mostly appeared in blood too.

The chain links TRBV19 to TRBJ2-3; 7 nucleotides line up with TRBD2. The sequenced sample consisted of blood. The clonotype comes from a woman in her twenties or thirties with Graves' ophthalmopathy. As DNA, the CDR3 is TGTGCCAGTAGTCATCTGGGACTATTCAATACGCAGTATTTT. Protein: CASSHLGLFNTQYF. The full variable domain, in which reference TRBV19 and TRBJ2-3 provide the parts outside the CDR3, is DGGITQSPKYLFRKEGQNVTLSCEQNLNHDAMYWYRQDPGQGLRLIYYSQIVNDFQKGDIAEGYSVSREKKESFPLTVTSAQKNPTAFYLCASSHLGLFNTQYFGPGTRLTVL.